The 10 T cell receptor beta chains below come from one sample, sequenced in a study of beta chain features in type 1 diabetes (dated by TCRdb to between 2018 and 2020). Summary of the overall study and its limitations: A moderate but significant shortening of TCRB CDR3 length was observed in type 1 diabetes patients in all four CD4+ subsets.

The receptor library was made with the immunoSEQ multiplex PCR assay. The High Capacity cDNA Reverse Transcription Kit was used to reverse transcribe all of the isolated RNA, meaning that expressed TCRB transcripts were what got sequenced. Entries here come from immuneACCESS through TCRdb and include only in-frame sequences with V and J called. Some clones fail to appear in such tables; in the studies checked, an unresolved V gene covers under half of the shortfall, and the cause of the remainder is unknown. The sample data list about 700,000 clones, and around 15% of these were observed just once. Approximately 0.02% of the sample belongs to the ten largest clones. Their antigens are not known. Sample: naive CD4+ T cells from blood. What this sample's cell subset or site label stands for: true naive CD4+ T cells. These receptors originate from a man between 18 and 35 years old with type 1 diabetes.

This rearrangement joins TRBV4-1 to TRBJ2-3; no clear D gene. The CDR3 is 14 amino acids. Germline CDR1 and CDR2: MGHRA and YSYEKL. The ends were cut back, 0 bases at V and 3 bases at J, with 7 bases in the middle. The CDR3 is CASSQEYGTDTQYF. Written as DNA, the CDR3 is TGCGCCAGCAGCCAAGAGTACGGAACAGATACGCAGTATTTT.

This clone occurred a few times. The V and J genes are TRBV29-1 and TRBJ2-1, with no clear D. The CDR3 covers 14 residues. Trimming took 5 bases from V and 4 from J, leaving 15 bases between them. The germline gives CDR1 SQVTM, CDR2 ANQGSEA. CDR3 loop: CSVTGVSSYNEQFF. The CDR3 bases are TGCAGCGTTACTGGGGTGAGCTCTTACAATGAGCAGTTCTTC.

This rearrangement joins TRBV19 to TRBJ2-7, with no clear D. The CDR3 extends over 14 amino acids. The germline V gene encodes CDR1 LNHDA and CDR2 SQIVND (reference sequence). V was cut by 5 bases and J by 3 bases, with 14 bases left in between. CDR3 sequence: CASSAGLWNYEQYF. The CDR3 DNA is TGTGCCAGTAGTGCCGGTTTGTGGAACTACGAGCAGTACTTC.

This chain connects TRBV30 to TRBJ1-2; 9 bases line up with TRBD1. V dropped 0 bases and J dropped 8; count of bases not matched to a gene: 13. The germline CDR1 and CDR2 sequences are GTSNPN and SVGIG (reference sequence). The CDR3 length is 16 residues. The CDR3 bases are TGTGCCTGGAGTGTAAGGCTTACAGGGGGCAGCGGCGGCTACACCTTC. Translated, it gives CAWSVRLTGGSGGYTF.

The V and J genes are TRBV10-3 and TRBJ2-1; TRBD2 is a possible D gene (5 bases). V was trimmed by 2 bases and J by 7 bases, leaving 9 bases between them. The germline gives CDR1 ENHRY, CDR2 SYGVKD. The CDR3 totals 13 residues. CDR3 region: CAISEQLVNEQFF. CDR3 nucleotide sequence: TGTGCCATCAGTGAGCAACTAGTAAATGAGCAGTTCTTC.

V gene TRBV7-8 combines with J gene TRBJ2-3; 12 bases are a match to TRBD2. V gave up 5 bases and J gave up 0 bases; unmatched junction bases: 15. Germline loops: CDR1 SGHVS, CDR2 FQNEAQ. This CDR3 comprises 20 residues. The CDR3 loop is CASSQALAGGASASTDTQYF. As DNA, the CDR3 is TGTGCCAGCAGCCAGGCCCTAGCGGGGGGGGCGAGTGCTAGCACAGATACGCAGTATTTT.

This clone was counted only a few times. The chain links TRBV25-1 to TRBJ2-3; D unresolved. This CDR3 has 14 amino acids. V shed 4 bases and J shed 0 bases, with 8 bases lying between them. CDR1 MGHDK and CDR2 SYGVNS come from the germline V gene. The CDR3 DNA sequence: TGTGCCAGCAGTGCGGCCTGTAGCACAGATACGCAGTATTTT. This encodes CASSAACSTDTQYF.

The rearrangement joins TRBV9 to TRBJ2-2; the D is unclear. This CDR3 spans 14 amino acids. Deletions cut 0 bases from V and 6 bases from J, with 9 bases between. The germline gives CDR1 SGDLS, CDR2 YYNGEE. This chain's CDR3 is CASSVGGLSGELFF. In DNA, the CDR3 is TGTGCCAGCAGCGTAGGGGGTTTGTCCGGGGAGCTGTTTTTT.

This clone turned up a few times. The chain couples TRBV9 to TRBJ2-2; D perhaps matches TRBD1 (5 bases). The CDR3 extends over 16 amino acids. The germline gives CDR1 SGDLS, CDR2 YYNGEE. V lost 0 bases and J 4 bases, leaving 13 bases between the germline ends. The CDR3 reads CASSVGIGDPTGELFF. CDR3 coding DNA: TGTGCCAGCAGCGTAGGAATAGGGGATCCCACCGGGGAGCTGTTTTTT.

This clone was detected only a few times. The chain is built from TRBV19 and TRBJ1-3, with a possible D match to TRBD1 (5 bases). CDR3 length: 13 amino acids. Trimming removed 6 bases from V and 3 bases from J, with 9 bases in between. The germline gives CDR1 LNHDA, CDR2 SQIVND (reference sequence). CDR3 in amino acids: CASRRDRGNTIYF. In DNA form, the CDR3 reads TGTGCCAGTAGACGGGACCGTGGAAACACCATATATTTT. Full variable domain (remainder filled in from reference TRBV19 and TRBJ1-3): DGGITQSPKYLFRKEGQNVTLSCEQNLNHDAMYWYRQDPGQGLRLIYYSQIVNDFQKGDIAEGYSVSREKKESFPLTVTSAQKNPTAFYLCASRRDRGNTIYFGEGSWLTVV.